This TCR beta chain was found in a study of blood T cell repertoires in COVID-19. Study-wide context: From the United States, Italy and Spain came samples of acute and convalescent COVID-19.

Authors' data handling: Reference gene primer amplification yielded estimated nucleated cell counts. Repertoires were generated with immunoSEQ multiplex PCR, while TCRdb's copy carries only in-frame clones and drops some. V, J and clone size reflect that table, while D and trimming were determined from the DNA. This sample has a few hundred thousand clones; over 70% occur once, and the top ten carry roughly 1.3%. CDR1 is KGHDR and CDR2 is SFDVKD in the germline V gene. This CDR3 is built from 17 residues. The V and J ends lost 2 bases and 6 bases, in that order; junction bases with no gene match: 12.

The source material was peripheral blood. This TCR came from a woman aged 45-65 years with acute or convalescent COVID-19. The chain joins TRBV24-1 to TRBJ2-3; TRBD1 aligns across 8 bases. CDR3 sequence: CATSDSRGRDQRDTQYF. CDR3 sequence (DNA): TGTGCCACCAGTGATTCCAGGGGGCGGGATCAGAGGGATACGCAGTATTTT.